The 8 T cell receptor beta chains presented below share a single source sample, sequenced in a study of blood T cell repertoires in COVID-19. The protocol was immunoSEQ multiplex PCR, while the TCRdb copy is restricted to in-frame clones and leaves out a portion. The repertoire holds tens of thousands of clones, with 85% as singletons. Sequenced: peripheral blood. These receptors came from a human donor in a cohort sampled during active COVID-19.

This clone was seen only a few times. The chain links TRBV3-1 (or the pseudogene TRBV3-2) to TRBJ1-2; possible D gene TRBD1, 5 bases. The CDR3 contains 11 residues. Looked up from germline, CDR1 is LGHDT and CDR2 is YNNKEL (reference sequence). The V end lost 7 bases, the J end lost 4 bases, and 7 bases lay between the germline ends. The CDR3 loop reads CASTGGYGYTF. As DNA, the CDR3 is TGTGCCAGCACGGGGGGCTATGGCTACACCTTC.

This sequence joins TRBV19 and TRBJ2-7, with D perhaps matching TRBD2 (6 bases). This CDR3 comprises 15 residues. V lost 6 bases, J lost 1 base, and 16 bases lay in between. Germline loops: CDR1 LNHDA, CDR2 SQIVND (reference sequence). The CDR3 bases are TGTGCCAGTAGGCCCTCTAGCGCCCCGTCCTACGAGCAGTACTTC. The encoded protein is CASRPSSAPSYEQYF.

The chain couples TRBV19 to TRBJ2-7; D is ambiguous. CDR3 length: 13 residues. Trimming stripped 5 bases from V and 3 bases from J, with 11 bases between. The germline V gene encodes CDR1 LNHDA and CDR2 SQIVND (reference sequence). As DNA, the CDR3 is TGTGCCAGTAGTCCTGGATCGGGCTACGAGCAGTACTTC. Encoded protein: CASSPGSGYEQYF.

V and J are TRBV6-2 or TRBV6-3 and TRBJ1-2; a weak D match, TRBD1 (6 bases). With 2 bases removed from V and 6 bases from J, the gap between germline ends came to 16 bases. Germline V gene sequence: CDR1 MNHEY, CDR2 SVGEGT. The CDR3 sequence is 15 residues long. The CDR3 spells CASSYRSGGLDGYTF. For the CDR3, the DNA is TGTGCCAGCAGTTACCGATCGGGGGGCCTCGATGGCTACACCTTC.

The V call is TRBV14, the J call TRBJ1-4; 12 bases line up with TRBD1. Germline V gives CDR1 SGHDN, CDR2 FVKESK. The trim removed 4 bases at V and 0 bases at J, leaving 9 bases unmatched. The CDR3 consists of 19 residues. The CDR3 nucleotides are TGTGCCAGCAGCCGGGGCGGGGACAGGGGGCCTACAACTAATGAAAAACTGTTTTTT. Translated, it gives CASSRGGDRGPTTNEKLFF.

The V and J genes are TRBV10-3 and TRBJ2-7; 11 bases align to TRBD2. The CDR3 spans 14 residues. V lost 2 bases, J lost 3 bases, and 0 bases stayed unmatched. Germline-derived CDR1 and CDR2 are ENHRY and SYGVKD. The CDR3 spells CAISEGTSGYEQYF. The CDR3 DNA reads TGTGCCATCAGTGAGGGGACTAGCGGCTACGAGCAGTACTTC.

This chain joins TRBV28 and TRBJ1-1; D call uncertain. CDR3 size: 13 residues. Between the trimmed V and J ends, which lost 8 bases and 7 bases, there was a span of 17 bases. Germline V gene sequence: CDR1 MDHEN, CDR2 SYDVKM. In nucleotides, the CDR3 is TGTGCCAGCTCCAAGTCCGACACCGTTGAAGCTTTCTTT. The encoded protein is CASSKSDTVEAFF. The full variable domain, its missing parts supplied by reference TRBV28 and TRBJ1-1, is DVKVTQSSRYLVKRTGEKVFLECVQDMDHENMFWYRQDPGLGLRLIYFSYDVKMKEKGDIPEGYSVSREKKERFSLILESASTNQTSMYLCASSKSDTVEAFFGQGTRLTVV.

This clone was found once. V and J are TRBV6-2 or TRBV6-3 and TRBJ2-7; D is perhaps TRBD2 (6 bases). The CDR3 is 13 residues long. Germline lookup yields CDR1 MNHEY and CDR2 SVGEGT. V shed 6 bases and J shed 7 bases, with 16 bases lying between them. The CDR3 is CASSPPGGEEQYF. The CDR3 DNA sequence: TGTGCCAGCAGCCCCCCCGGGGGAGAGGAGCAGTACTTC.